Sequencing of this TCR beta chain was carried out in a study of blood T cell repertoires in COVID-19. Study at large: Specimens from acute and convalescent COVID-19 originated in the United States, Italy and Spain.

With 7 bases removed from V and 4 bases from J, the gap between germline ends came to 13 bases. CDR3 length: 13 residues. Germline V gene lookup returns CDR1 SNHLY and CDR2 FYNNEI. How the authors handled the data: Amplified reference gene primers provided the basis for estimating nucleated cell counts. Clones were read by immunoSEQ multiplex PCR, and TCRdb kept only the in-frame ones, dropping some. The DNA gave D and trimming, while V, J and clone size come from that table. This sample yields around 170,000 clones, of which 80% to 85% are seen a single time; under 7.5% belongs to the top ten. The gene calls are TRBV2 and TRBJ2-5; tentatively, D is TRBD2 (6 bases). The origin of this receptor is a woman aged 40 to 50 with acute or convalescent COVID-19. Sequenced sample: peripheral blood. DNA for the CDR3: TGTGCCAGCAAAGTTAGCGGAAGAGAGACCCAGTACTTC. Translating gives CASKVSGRETQYF.